This paragraph covers one T cell receptor beta chain sequence. This specimen belongs to a study of blood T cell repertoires in COVID-19. Study-wide background: Sources were T cells, B-cell-depleted T cells, or PBMCs; the material itself was cDNA or gDNA.

V dropped 8 bases and J dropped 10 bases, with 15 bases sitting between them. The CDR3 covers 11 residues. Germline V lookup: CDR1 SGHRS, CDR2 YFSETQ. Sequenced by immunoSEQ multiplex PCR; TCRdb stores in-frame clones only, minus some. This sample has around 270,000 clones, with around nine tenths found just once. The rearrangement uses TRBV5-1 and TRBJ1-1; D might be TRBD1 (5 bases). This clonotype originated in a man aged 40-49 years who had recovered from COVID-19. Sequenced: peripheral blood. CDR3 amino acids: CASVGAGTAFF. The DNA of the CDR3 is TGCGCCAGTGTTGGGGCCGGCACAGCTTTCTTT.